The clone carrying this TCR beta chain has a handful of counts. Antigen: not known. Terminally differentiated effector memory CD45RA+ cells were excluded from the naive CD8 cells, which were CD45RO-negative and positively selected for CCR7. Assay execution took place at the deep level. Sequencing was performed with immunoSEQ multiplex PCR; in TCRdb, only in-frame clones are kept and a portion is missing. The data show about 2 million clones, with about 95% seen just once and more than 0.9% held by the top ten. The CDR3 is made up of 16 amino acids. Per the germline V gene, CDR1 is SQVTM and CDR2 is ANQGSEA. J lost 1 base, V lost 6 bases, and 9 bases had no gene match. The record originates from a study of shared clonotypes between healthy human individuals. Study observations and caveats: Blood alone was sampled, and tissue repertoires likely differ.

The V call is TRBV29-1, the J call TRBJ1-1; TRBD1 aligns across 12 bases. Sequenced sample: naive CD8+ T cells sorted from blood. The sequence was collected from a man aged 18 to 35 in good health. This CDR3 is CSVTPGQGAWNTEAFF. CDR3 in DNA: TGCAGCGTAACACCGGGACAGGGGGCCTGGAACACTGAAGCTTTCTTT.